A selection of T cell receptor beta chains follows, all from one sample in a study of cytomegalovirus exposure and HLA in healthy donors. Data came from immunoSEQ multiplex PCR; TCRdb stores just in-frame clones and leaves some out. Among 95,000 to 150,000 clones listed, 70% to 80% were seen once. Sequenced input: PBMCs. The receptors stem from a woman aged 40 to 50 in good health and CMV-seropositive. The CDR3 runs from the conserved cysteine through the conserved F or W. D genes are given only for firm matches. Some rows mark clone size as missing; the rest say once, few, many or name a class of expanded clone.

CDR3: CASSLDLVTGELFF
DNA: TGTGCCAGCAGCTTAGATTTAGTCACCGGGGAGCTGTTTTTT
D: NA
V: TRBV7-9
size: NA
J: TRBJ2-2

CDR3: CASSSLKESGGGFFQYF
DNA: TGTGCCAGCAGCTCACTAAAAGAGAGCGGGGGGGGGTTCTTTCAGTACTTC
D: TRBD2
V: TRBV11-2
size: NA
J: TRBJ2-4

CDR3: CASSLEDRGYNEQFF
DNA: TGCGCCAGCAGCTTGGAGGACAGGGGTTATAATGAGCAGTTCTTC
D: TRBD1
V: TRBV5-1
size: NA
J: TRBJ2-1

CDR3: CASTRDTSYEQYF
DNA: TGTGCCAGCACACGGGACACCTCGTACGAGCAGTACTTC
D: NA
V: TRBV6-1
size: NA
J: TRBJ2-7

CDR3: CASSIGPGDTQYF
DNA: TGTGCCAGTAGTATAGGGCCGGGAGATACGCAGTATTTT
D: NA
V: TRBV19
size: NA
J: TRBJ2-3

CDR3: CASDTGNGGTEAFF
DNA: TGCGCCAGCGACACAGGGAACGGAGGCACTGAAGCTTTCTTT
D: NA
V: TRBV5-1
size: NA
J: TRBJ1-1

CDR3: CAWSVHREDGYTF
DNA: TGTGCCTGGAGTGTACATAGGGAGGATGGCTACACCTTC
D: NA
V: TRBV30
size: NA
J: TRBJ1-2

CDR3: CASSGGAGAGDTQYF
DNA: TGTGCCAGCAGCGGGGGGGCGGGAGCGGGAGATACGCAGTATTTT
D: NA
V: TRBV5-6
size: few
J: TRBJ2-3

CDR3: CASSLGQGGYEQYF
DNA: TGTGCCAGCAGCTTAGGTCAGGGTGGGTACGAGCAGTACTTC
D: NA
V: TRBV7-2
size: NA
J: TRBJ2-7

CDR3: CSAVQVNEAFF
DNA: TGCAGTGCAGTACAGGTGAATGAAGCTTTCTTT
D: NA
V: TRBV20-1
size: NA
J: TRBJ1-1

CDR3: CATSGTPGWGYGYTF
DNA: TGTGCCACCAGCGGGACTCCAGGTTGGGGCTATGGCTACACCTTC
D: NA
V: TRBV15
size: few
J: TRBJ1-2

CDR3: CASSVGLAGGRSDTQYF
DNA: TGTGCCAGCAGCGTGGGGCTAGCGGGGGGCCGGTCAGATACGCAGTATTTT
D: TRBD2
V: TRBV9
size: few
J: TRBJ2-3

CDR3: CASSPGTKNTEAFF
DNA: TGTGCCAGCAGCCCCGGGACAAAGAACACTGAAGCTTTCTTT
D: NA
V: TRBV7-9
size: few
J: TRBJ1-1

CDR3: CASRRGGANYGYTF
DNA: TGTGCCAGCAGAAGGGGTGGAGCTAACTATGGCTACACCTTC
D: NA
V: TRBV2
size: few
J: TRBJ1-2

CDR3: CASSTGLAGGGGTGELFF
DNA: TGCGCCAGCAGCACCGGACTAGCGGGAGGGGGTGGCACCGGGGAGCTGTTTTTT
D: TRBD2
V: TRBV5-1
size: NA
J: TRBJ2-2

CDR3: CASSLAITGGNTIYF
DNA: TGTGCCAGCAGCTTAGCGATAACAGGGGGAAACACCATATATTTT
D: NA
V: TRBV7-9
size: few
J: TRBJ1-3

CDR3: CASRVAGPDTEAFF
DNA: TGTGCCAGCCGGGTGGCAGGGCCAGACACTGAAGCTTTCTTT
D: NA
V: TRBV2
size: NA
J: TRBJ1-1

CDR3: CASSLTGNTEAFF
DNA: TGTGCCAGCAGCTTAACAGGGAACACTGAAGCTTTCTTT
D: NA
V: TRBV11-3
size: few
J: TRBJ1-1

CDR3: CASTNGGRDTRDTEAFF
DNA: TGCGCCAGCACGAACGGGGGGCGAGATACGAGAGACACTGAAGCTTTCTTT
D: NA
V: TRBV5-1
size: NA
J: TRBJ1-1

CDR3: CASSSGTIYEQYF
DNA: TGTGCCAGCAGCTCCGGGACTATCTACGAGCAGTACTTC
D: TRBD2
V: TRBV7-2
size: once
J: TRBJ2-7

CDR3: CASSVGPETYNSPLHF
DNA: TGTGCCAGCAGCGTAGGACCGGAGACCTATAATTCCCCCCTCCACTTT
D: NA
V: TRBV9
size: NA
J: TRBJ1-6

CDR3: CASNPGDKAQAFF
DNA: TGTGCCAGCAACCCTGGCGACAAGGCCCAAGCTTTCTTT
D: NA
V: TRBV6-6
size: few
J: TRBJ1-1